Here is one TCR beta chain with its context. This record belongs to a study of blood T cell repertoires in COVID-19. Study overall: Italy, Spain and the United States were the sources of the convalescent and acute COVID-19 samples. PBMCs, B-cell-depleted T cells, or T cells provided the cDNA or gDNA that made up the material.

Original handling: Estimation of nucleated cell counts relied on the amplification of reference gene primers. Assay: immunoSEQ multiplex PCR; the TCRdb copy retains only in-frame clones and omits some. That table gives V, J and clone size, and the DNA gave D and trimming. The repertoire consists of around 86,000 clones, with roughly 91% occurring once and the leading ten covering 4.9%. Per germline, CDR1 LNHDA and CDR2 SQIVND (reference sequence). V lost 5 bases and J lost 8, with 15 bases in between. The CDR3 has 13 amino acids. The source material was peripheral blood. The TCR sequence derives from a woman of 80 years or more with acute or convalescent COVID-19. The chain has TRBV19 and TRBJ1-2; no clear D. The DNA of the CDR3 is TGTGCCAGTAGTCTCCAGCGGGCCCCGGGCTACACCTTC. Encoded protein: CASSLQRAPGYTF.